The 29 T cell receptor beta chains listed next were all sequenced from one sample in a study of cytomegalovirus exposure and HLA in healthy donors (dated by TCRdb to 2016 to 2017). Library method: the immunoSEQ multiplex PCR assay. The multiplex PCR relied on a mix of 60 forward primers for TCR Vbeta segments and 13 reverse primers for TCR Jbeta segments. TCRdb mirrors the immuneACCESS table, restricted to in-frame sequences. Some clones are absent from its copies; in checked studies, under half trace to an unresolved V gene, and the reason for the others is unknown. The sample includes more than 95,000 clones, with roughly 9.1% observed a single time. The ten largest clones capture under 6% of the sample. Sequenced input: PBMCs. The source of these receptors is a man aged 40-50 years in good health and CMV-seropositive.

This sequence joins TRBV6-5 and TRBJ1-1, with 9 bases identical to TRBD1. Germline-derived CDR1 and CDR2 are MNHEY and SVGAGI. The ends lost 4 bases at V and 5 bases at J; junction bases unmatched: 8. This CDR3 has 15 amino acids. The CDR3, as DNA: TGTGCCAGCAGTTTACAGGGGACAGGGCGGACTGAAGCTTTCTTT. Protein product: CASSLQGTGRTEAFF.

The chain uses TRBV5-8 and TRBJ1-1, with 8 bases that match TRBD1. Germline CDR1 reads SGHTS; CDR2 reads YDEGEE. The CDR3 is made up of 16 amino acids. V shed 4 bases, J shed 2 bases, and the junction held 10 bases outside the gene matches. As DNA, the CDR3 is TGTGCCAGCAGCACCCCAGCAGGGGGCCAAAACACTGAAGCTTTCTTT. Protein: CASSTPAGGQNTEAFF.

This clone has a count of ten or more. The rearrangement uses TRBV20-1 and TRBJ2-1, with TRBD2 matching over 8 bases. This CDR3 region has 10 residues. Trimming took 5 bases from V and 15 from J; bases not matched to a gene: 6. Germline V gene lookup returns CDR1 DFQATT and CDR2 SNEGSKA (reference sequence). The CDR3 sequence: CSAGAGEGFF. The CDR3 DNA reads TGCAGTGCTGGAGCGGGAGAGGGGTTCTTC.

V is TRBV13 and J is TRBJ1-2; 7 bases are a match to TRBD1. The V segment lost 10 bases and the J segment 5 bases; nucleotides outside the gene matches: 7. The CDR3 has 12 amino acids. CDR1 and CDR2 from the germline V gene are PRHDT and FYEKMQ (reference sequence). The CDR3 loop is CATHRGLYGYTF. The CDR3 DNA is TGTGCCACCCACAGGGGACTGTATGGCTACACCTTC.

This clone was observed a handful of times. V gene TRBV19 combines with J gene TRBJ2-1; tentatively, D is TRBD2 (6 bases). The CDR3 is made up of 13 amino acids. The germline V and J ends were trimmed by 11 bases and 10 bases, with 21 bases remaining between them. Looked up from germline, CDR1 is LNHDA and CDR2 is SQIVND (reference sequence). Here the CDR3 reads CASYGISRGEQFF. The CDR3 DNA reads TGTGCCTCCTACGGCATTTCGCGGGGAGAGCAGTTCTTC. The variable domain in full, with the rest retrieved from reference TRBV19 and TRBJ2-1, is DGGITQSPKYLFRKEGQNVTLSCEQNLNHDAMYWYRQDPGQGLRLIYYSQIVNDFQKGDIAEGYSVSREKKESFPLTVTSAQKNPTAFYLCASYGISRGEQFFGPGTRLTVL.

The V call is TRBV28, the J call TRBJ2-1; possibly TRBD2 for D (6 bases). The CDR3 spans 15 residues. The germline V gene encodes CDR1 MDHEN and CDR2 SYDVKM. V was cut by 3 bases and J by 0 bases, with 9 bases left in between. CDR3 nucleotides: TGTGCCAGCAGTTTCGACGGGAGCTCCTACAATGAGCAGTTCTTC. Its protein product is CASSFDGSSYNEQFF.

This chain uses TRBV21-1 with TRBJ2-2; the table's D gene call, TRBD2, was not cross checked with the DNA. TRBV21-1 is classified as a pseudogene. CDR3 size: 13 residues. CDR3 protein: CASSKTSGRELFF. For the CDR3, the DNA is TGTGCCAGCAGCAAGACTAGCGGGAGGGAGCTGTTTTTT.

V gene TRBV25-1 combines with J gene TRBJ1-2, with 8 bases lining up with TRBD1. Germline V CDR1 and CDR2: MGHDK, SYGVNS. The CDR3 is 13 amino acids. Unmatched junction bases numbered 5, after V lost 7 bases and J lost 4 bases. This CDR3 reads CASKTGTGYGYTF. The CDR3 nucleotides are TGTGCCAGCAAAACCGGGACAGGCTATGGCTACACCTTC.

This clone was seen a handful of times. The V and J genes are TRBV7-9 and TRBJ2-1; D is possibly TRBD1 (5 bases). Trimming took off 8 bases at V and 4 bases at J, with 21 bases between the two ends. The CDR3 length is 16 residues. Germline-derived CDR1 and CDR2 are SEHNR and FQNEAQ (reference sequence). CDR3 sequence reads: CASPSGPGSVYNEQFF. The CDR3 coding sequence is TGTGCCAGCCCCTCTGGGCCAGGGTCCGTGTACAATGAGCAGTTCTTC. The whole variable domain, remainder taken from reference TRBV7-9 and TRBJ2-1, is DTGVSQNPRHKITKRGQNVTFRCDPISEHNRLYWYRQTLGQGPEFLTYFQNEAQLEKSRLLSDRFSAERPKGSFSTLEIQRTEQGDSAMYLCASPSGPGSVYNEQFFGPGTRLTVL.

This clone was counted a few times. This chain uses TRBV14 with TRBJ1-5; D gene ambiguous. Trimming took 4 bases from V and 3 from J, leaving 7 bases between them. The CDR3 has 13 residues. Germline lookup yields CDR1 SGHDN and CDR2 FVKESK. This CDR3 reads CASSLGFNQPQHF. CDR3 sequence (DNA): TGTGCCAGCAGCCTCGGTTTCAATCAGCCCCAGCATTTT.

There are a few counts of this clone. The rearrangement joins TRBV19 to TRBJ2-2, with TRBD1 identical over 7 bases. There are 17 residues in the CDR3. The ends lost 6 bases at V and 3 bases at J; junction bases unmatched: 13. Germline CDR1 and CDR2: LNHDA and SQIVND (reference sequence). DNA for the CDR3: TGTGCCAGTAGATTGGGACAGAACTCGCCTTACACCGGGGAGCTGTTTTTT. Encoded protein: CASRLGQNSPYTGELFF.

This chain uses TRBV7-9 with TRBJ2-1; 11 bases agree with TRBD2. CDR1 SEHNR and CDR2 FQNEAQ come from the germline V gene (reference sequence). V trimming: 3 bases; J trimming: 4 bases; junction bases outside the gene matches: 2. There are 15 residues in the CDR3. CDR3 nucleotides: TGTGCCAGCAGCTTGGGGACTAGCGGTTACAATGAGCAGTTCTTC. It specifies CASSLGTSGYNEQFF.

This clone has only a few counts. Mismatch with germline at one junction end may stem from a read error. This chain connects TRBV29-1 to TRBJ2-5; 8 bases map to TRBD1. This CDR3 contains 14 residues. CDR1 SQVTM and CDR2 ANQGSEA come from the germline V gene. This chain's CDR3 is CSVAQGAIQEIQYF. CDR3 nucleotide sequence: TGCAGCGTTGCGCAGGGGGCGATTCAAGAGATCCAGTACTTC. Full variable domain (missing parts from reference TRBV29-1 and TRBJ2-5): SAVISQKPSRDICQRGTSLTIQCQVDSQVTMMFWYRQQPGQSLTLIATANQGSEATYESGFVIDKFPISRPNLTFSTLTVSNMSPEDSSIYLCSVAQGAIQEIQYFGPGTRLLVL.

This clone appeared many times. The chain combines TRBV6-5 with TRBJ1-2; D gene uncertain. Germline V gene lookup returns CDR1 MNHEY and CDR2 SVGAGI. The CDR3 covers 13 residues. Deletions cut 0 bases from V and 8 bases from J, with 10 bases between. CDR3 bases: TGTGCCAGCAGTTACTCTGGGAGAGGGGGCTACACCTTC. This encodes CASSYSGRGGYTF.

This clone has more than one count but fewer than ten. V gene TRBV7-2 combines with J gene TRBJ2-4, with 14 bases identical to TRBD2. Losses at the gene ends were 4 bases for V and 7 bases for J; bases not matched to a gene: 9. CDR3 length: 17 residues. Per the germline V gene, CDR1 is SGHTA and CDR2 is FQGNSA. The CDR3, as DNA: TGTGCCAGCAGCTATAGGACTAGCGGGAGGACGGGGAACATTCAGTACTTC. The encoded protein is CASSYRTSGRTGNIQYF. The variable domain in full, completed from reference TRBV7-2 and TRBJ2-4, reads GAGVSQSPSNKVTEKGKDVELRCDPISGHTALYWYRQSLGQGLEFLIYFQGNSAPDKSGLPSDRFSAERTGGSVSTLTIQRTQQEDSAVYLCASSYRTSGRTGNIQYFGAGTRLSVL.

The CDR3 loop is CASSLDREGYEQYF. The CDR3 DNA reads as TGCGCCAGCAGCTTGGACAGGGAGGGCTACGAGCAGTACTTC. The genes are TRBV5-1 and TRBJ2-7, with D possibly matching TRBD2 (7 bases). CDR3 length: 14 residues. CDR1 is SGHRS, CDR2 YFSETQ, per germline. V was trimmed by 0 bases and J by 3 bases, leaving 10 bases between them.

This clone was seen a few times. The V and J genes are TRBV19 and TRBJ1-2, with D perhaps matching TRBD1 (5 bases). CDR1 and CDR2 from the germline V gene are LNHDA and SQIVND (reference sequence). The V end lost 6 bases, the J end lost 1 base, and 15 bases lay between the germline ends. This CDR3 region has 15 residues. This CDR3 reads CASSYTAGGNYGYTF. The CDR3 DNA is TGTGCCAGTAGCTACACCGCCGGGGGTAACTATGGCTACACCTTC.

The chain joins TRBV27 to TRBJ2-5, with 13 bases aligning to TRBD2. The last part of the DNA fits TRBJ2-7 better; the J call may be wrong. Germline V lookup: CDR1 MNHEY, CDR2 SMNVEV (reference sequence). CDR3 length: 15 amino acids. The CDR3 region is CASSSWTSGSYEQYF. The CDR3 DNA reads TGTGCCAGCAGTTCATGGACTAGCGGGAGCTACGAGCAGTACTTC.

The chain joins TRBV7-6 to TRBJ2-2; TRBD2 agrees at 9 bases. The V gene's germline CDR1 is SGHVS and CDR2 FNYEAQ. The CDR3 has 16 amino acids. Germline trimming cut 1 base from V and 4 bases from J; bases unmatched to any gene: 4. The chain's CDR3 is CASSLGVAGATGELFF. The CDR3 coding sequence is TGTGCCAGCAGCTTAGGCGTAGCGGGAGCCACCGGGGAGCTGTTTTTT.

This clone has a handful of counts. This rearrangement joins TRBV19 to TRBJ2-3, with TRBD2 identical over 9 bases. Germline CDR1 and CDR2: LNHDA and SQIVND (reference sequence). The CDR3 is 16 amino acids. V was pared by 3 bases and J by 2 bases, with 6 bases of the junction left unmatched. Written as DNA, the CDR3 is TGTGCCAGTAGTATGGGAGCGGGAGGCATCACAGATACGCAGTATTTT. The encoded protein is CASSMGAGGITDTQYF.

This chain links TRBV7-6 with TRBJ2-5, with no clear D. CDR1 and CDR2 (germline): SGHVS, FNYEAQ. The V gene lost 2 bases and the J gene lost 5 bases, with 9 bases spanning the gap. The CDR3 is 13 amino acids. This CDR3 is CASSLFVRETQYF. In nucleotides, the CDR3 is TGTGCCAGCAGCTTATTCGTGAGGGAGACCCAGTACTTC.

The rearrangement uses TRBV5-4 and TRBJ1-3, with a tentative D call TRBD1 (5 bases). The germline gives CDR1 SGHNT, CDR2 YYREEE (reference sequence). V was clipped by 1 base and J by 1 base, with 9 bases between them. This CDR3 has 15 residues. As DNA, the CDR3 is TGTGCCAGCAGCTTGAGGGGCAGATCTGGAAACACCATATATTTT. Translation: CASSLRGRSGNTIYF.

V gene TRBV5-1 combines with J gene TRBJ1-2, with D hard to call. The CDR3 length is 12 residues. Trimming took 0 bases from V and 5 from J, leaving 5 bases between them. Germline CDR1 and CDR2: SGHRS and YFSETQ. The CDR3 sequence is CASSLDNYGYTF. The CDR3 DNA follows: TGCGCCAGCAGCTTGGACAATTATGGCTACACCTTC.

This clone was seen a few times. This chain links TRBV6-5 with TRBJ1-5; D may be TRBD1 (5 bases). The CDR3 has 15 amino acids. Germline V CDR1 and CDR2: MNHEY, SVGAGI. Trimming shortened V by 5 bases and J by 0 bases, and 11 bases separated the two germline ends. The CDR3 spells CASSGGWGSNQPQHF. Here the CDR3 DNA reads TGTGCCAGCAGTGGGGGGTGGGGTAGCAATCAGCCCCAGCATTTT.

The chain couples TRBV28 to TRBJ1-4; 10 positions agree with TRBD1. This CDR3 spans 14 amino acids. CDR1 MDHEN and CDR2 SYDVKM come from the germline V gene. After removal of 7 bases from V and 6 bases from J, the junction contained 5 bases not matched to a gene. The CDR3 DNA is TGTGCCAGCAAAAGGACAGGGGGGGATGAAAAACTGTTTTTT. Protein sequence: CASKRTGGDEKLFF.

This clone was counted a few times. The J gene is TRBJ1-6, the V gene TRBV5-6, with a weak D call TRBD1 (6 bases). Per germline, CDR1 SGHDT and CDR2 YYEEEE. V lost 2 bases, J lost 13 bases, and 7 bases lay in between. This CDR3 spans 11 amino acids. The CDR3 DNA reads TGTGCCAGCAGCTTACAGGGTCCCCTCCACTTT. It is translated as CASSLQGPLHF.

CDR3: CASSSLAGGTNEQFF. DNA for the CDR3: TGTGCCAGCAGTTCACTAGCGGGAGGGACGAATGAGCAGTTCTTC. The rearrangement uses TRBV28 and TRBJ2-1, with 13 bases fitting TRBD2. This CDR3 comprises 15 residues. The V and J ends lost 4 bases and 7 bases, in that order; junction bases with no gene match: 4. Germline V lookup: CDR1 MDHEN, CDR2 SYDVKM.

This clone was recorded a few times. V is TRBV9 and J is TRBJ1-3; D remains ambiguous. Germline-derived CDR1 and CDR2 are SGDLS and YYNGEE. This CDR3 spans 16 amino acids. V was cut by 3 bases and J by 0 bases, with 13 bases left in between. CDR3 coding DNA: TGTGCCAGCAGCGCTCCCGGTCCGAGCTCTGGAAACACCATATATTTT. Protein sequence: CASSAPGPSSGNTIYF. The full variable domain, in which reference TRBV9 and TRBJ1-3 provide the parts outside the CDR3, is DSGVTQTPKHLITATGQRVTLRCSPRSGDLSVYWYQQSLDQGLQFLIQYYNGEERAKGNILERFSAQQFPDLHSELNLSSLELGDSALYFCASSAPGPSSGNTIYFGEGSWLTVV.

The chain recombines TRBV28 with TRBJ2-5, with D possibly TRBD2 on 5 matching bases. This CDR3 is 11 amino acids long. V lost 8 bases to trimming and J lost 4 bases, with 8 bases between them. Germline CDR1 reads MDHEN; CDR2 reads SYDVKM. The CDR3 loop reads CASQRGETQYF. In DNA form, the CDR3 reads TGTGCCAGCCAACGGGGAGAGACCCAGTACTTC.